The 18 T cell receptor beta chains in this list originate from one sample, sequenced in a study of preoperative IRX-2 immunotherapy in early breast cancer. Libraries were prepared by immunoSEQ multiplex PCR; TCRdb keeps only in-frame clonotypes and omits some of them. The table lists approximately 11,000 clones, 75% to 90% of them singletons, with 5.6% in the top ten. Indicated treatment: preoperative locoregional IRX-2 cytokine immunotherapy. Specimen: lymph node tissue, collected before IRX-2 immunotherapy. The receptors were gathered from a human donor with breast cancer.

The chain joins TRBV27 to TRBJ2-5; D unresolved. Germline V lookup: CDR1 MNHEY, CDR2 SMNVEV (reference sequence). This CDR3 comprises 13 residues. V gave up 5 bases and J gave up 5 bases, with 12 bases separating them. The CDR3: CASSMEIRETQYF. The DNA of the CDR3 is TGTGCCAGCAGTATGGAGATCCGGGAGACCCAGTACTTC.

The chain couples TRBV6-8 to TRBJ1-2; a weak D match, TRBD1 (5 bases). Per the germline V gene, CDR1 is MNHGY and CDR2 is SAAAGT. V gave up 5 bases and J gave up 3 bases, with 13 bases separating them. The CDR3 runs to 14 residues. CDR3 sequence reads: CASSRKGRDYGYTF. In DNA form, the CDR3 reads TGTGCCAGCAGTCGCAAGGGACGGGACTATGGCTACACCTTC.

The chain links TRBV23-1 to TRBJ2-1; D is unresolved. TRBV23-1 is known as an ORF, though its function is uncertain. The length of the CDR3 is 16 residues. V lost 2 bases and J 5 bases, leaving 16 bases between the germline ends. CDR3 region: CASSQNRTQDDNEQFF. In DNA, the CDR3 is TGCGCCAGCAGTCAAAACCGGACGCAGGATGACAATGAGCAGTTCTTC.

In nucleotides, the CDR3 is TGCGCCAGCAGCCATACGGGGCCCGGAAACACCATATATTTT. Protein: CASSHTGPGNTIYF. The chain uses TRBV1 and TRBJ1-3. TRBV1 is assigned pseudogene status. There are 14 residues in the CDR3.

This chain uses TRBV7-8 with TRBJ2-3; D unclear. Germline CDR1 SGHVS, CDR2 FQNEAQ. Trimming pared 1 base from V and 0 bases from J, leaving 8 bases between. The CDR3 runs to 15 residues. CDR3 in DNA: TGTGCCAGCAGCTTAGGGCCAGATAGCACAGATACGCAGTATTTT. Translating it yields CASSLGPDSTDTQYF.

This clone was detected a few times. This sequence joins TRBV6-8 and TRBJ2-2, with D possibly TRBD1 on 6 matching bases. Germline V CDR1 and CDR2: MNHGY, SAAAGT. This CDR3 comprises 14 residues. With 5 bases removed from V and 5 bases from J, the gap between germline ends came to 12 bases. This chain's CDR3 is CASSIQGRTGELFF. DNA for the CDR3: TGTGCCAGCAGTATACAGGGAAGGACCGGGGAGCTGTTTTTT.

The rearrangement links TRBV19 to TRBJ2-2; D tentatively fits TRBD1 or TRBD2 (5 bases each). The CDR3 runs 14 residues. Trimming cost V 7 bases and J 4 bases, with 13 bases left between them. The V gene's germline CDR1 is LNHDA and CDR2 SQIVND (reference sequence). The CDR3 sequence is CASMGRGVTGELFF. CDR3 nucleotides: TGTGCCAGTATGGGGAGAGGGGTCACCGGGGAGCTGTTTTTT.

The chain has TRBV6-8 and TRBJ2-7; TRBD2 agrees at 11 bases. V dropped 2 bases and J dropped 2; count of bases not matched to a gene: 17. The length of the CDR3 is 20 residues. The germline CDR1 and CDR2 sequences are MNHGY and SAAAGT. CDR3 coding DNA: TGTGCCAGCAGTTACCTACTACTAGCGGGAGAATTTGTCGGTACCTACGAGCAGTACTTC. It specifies CASSYLLLAGEFVGTYEQYF.

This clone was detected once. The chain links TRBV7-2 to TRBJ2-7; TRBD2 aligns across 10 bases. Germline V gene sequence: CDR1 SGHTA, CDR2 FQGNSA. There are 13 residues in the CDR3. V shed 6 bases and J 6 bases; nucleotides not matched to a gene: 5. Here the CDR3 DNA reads TGTGCCAGCAGTTCAGCGGGAGGGCTCGAGCAGTACTTC. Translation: CASSSAGGLEQYF. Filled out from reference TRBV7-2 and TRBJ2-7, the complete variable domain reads GAGVSQSPSNKVTEKGKDVELRCDPISGHTALYWYRQSLGQGLEFLIYFQGNSAPDKSGLPSDRFSAERTGGSVSTLTIQRTQQEDSAVYLCASSSAGGLEQYFGPGTRLTVT.

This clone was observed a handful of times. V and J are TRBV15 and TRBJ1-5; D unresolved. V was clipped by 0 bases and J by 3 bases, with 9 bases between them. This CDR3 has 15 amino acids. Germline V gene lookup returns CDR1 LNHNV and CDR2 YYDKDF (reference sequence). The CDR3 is CATSRDPQNNQPQHF. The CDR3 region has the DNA TGTGCCACCAGCAGAGATCCCCAGAACAATCAGCCCCAGCATTTT.

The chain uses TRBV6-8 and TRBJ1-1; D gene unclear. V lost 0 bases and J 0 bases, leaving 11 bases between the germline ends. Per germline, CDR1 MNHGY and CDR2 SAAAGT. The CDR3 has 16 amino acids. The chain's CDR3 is CASSYSLVSVNTEAFF. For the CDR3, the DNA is TGTGCCAGCAGTTACTCTTTAGTTTCGGTGAACACTGAAGCTTTCTTT.

CDR3 nucleotide sequence: TGTGCCAGCAGCCGAGACCAGGCGAAGAACACCGGGGAGCTGTTTTTT. Translating gives CASSRDQAKNTGELFF. The genes are TRBV7-7 and TRBJ2-2; D remains ambiguous. CDR1 SSHAT and CDR2 FNYEAQ come from the germline V gene (reference sequence). The CDR3 length is 16 residues. Between the trimmed V and J ends, which lost 5 bases and 1 base, there was a span of 14 bases.

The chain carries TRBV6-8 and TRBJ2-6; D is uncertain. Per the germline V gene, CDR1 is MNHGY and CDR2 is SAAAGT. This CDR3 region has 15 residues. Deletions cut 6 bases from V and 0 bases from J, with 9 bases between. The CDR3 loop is CASRDVNSGANVLTF. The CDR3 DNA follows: TGTGCCAGCAGGGATGTAAACTCTGGGGCCAACGTCCTGACTTTC.

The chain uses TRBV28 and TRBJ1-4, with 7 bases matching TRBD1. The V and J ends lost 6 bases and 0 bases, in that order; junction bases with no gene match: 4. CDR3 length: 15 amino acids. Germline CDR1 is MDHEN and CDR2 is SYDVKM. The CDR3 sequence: CASRGQPTTNEKLFF. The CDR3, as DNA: TGTGCCAGCAGGGGACAGCCTACAACTAATGAAAAACTGTTTTTT.

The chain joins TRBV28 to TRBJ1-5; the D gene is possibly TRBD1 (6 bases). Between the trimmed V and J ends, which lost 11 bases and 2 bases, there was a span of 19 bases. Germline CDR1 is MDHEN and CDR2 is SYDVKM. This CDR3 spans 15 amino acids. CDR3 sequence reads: CAESNGRQGNQPQHF. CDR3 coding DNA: TGTGCCGAGTCTAACGGACGACAGGGCAATCAGCCCCAGCATTTT.

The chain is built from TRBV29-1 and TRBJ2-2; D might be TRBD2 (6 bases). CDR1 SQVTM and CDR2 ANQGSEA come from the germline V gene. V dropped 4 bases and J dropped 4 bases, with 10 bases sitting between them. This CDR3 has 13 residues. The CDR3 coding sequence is TGCAGCGTTGCCGGGGGATTCACCGGGGAGCTGTTTTTT. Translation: CSVAGGFTGELFF.

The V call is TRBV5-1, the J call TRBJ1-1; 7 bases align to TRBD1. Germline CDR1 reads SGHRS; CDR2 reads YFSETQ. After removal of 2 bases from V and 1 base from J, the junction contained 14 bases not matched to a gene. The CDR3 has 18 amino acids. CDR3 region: CASSFRGRGAYKNTEAFF. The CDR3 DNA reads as TGCGCCAGCAGCTTCCGCGGCAGGGGGGCTTATAAGAACACTGAAGCTTTCTTT.

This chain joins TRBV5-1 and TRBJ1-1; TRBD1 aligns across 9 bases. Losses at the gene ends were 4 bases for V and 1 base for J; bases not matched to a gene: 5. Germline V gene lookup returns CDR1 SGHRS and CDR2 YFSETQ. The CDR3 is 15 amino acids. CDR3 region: CASSHATGGNTEAFF. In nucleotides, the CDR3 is TGCGCCAGCAGCCACGCGACAGGGGGGAACACTGAAGCTTTCTTT.